One and the same sample provided the 14 T cell receptor beta chains below, sequenced in a study of T cells in Graves' hyperthyroidism and ophthalmopathy. Researchers took RNA transcripts and amplified the TCR beta CDR3 regions from them. Researchers ran a first-round RT-PCR on the TCR CDR3 using the HTBI primer set. A single record per CDR3 protein comes from TCRdb applying MiXCR to the multiplex PCR reads. The data contain fewer than 500,000 distinct CDR3 sequences, approximately 13% of them singletons. The sample was blood. The receptors shown here come from a man aged 25-45 years with Graves' hyperthyroidism that later progressed to Graves' ophthalmopathy.

This clonotype has more than one count but fewer than ten. V is TRBV6-1 and J is TRBJ1-2; 7 positions agree with TRBD1. Germline lookup yields CDR1 MNHNS and CDR2 SASEGT. The CDR3 spans 14 residues. The V gene end was trimmed by 6 bases and the J gene end by 2 bases; junction bases not matched to a gene: 6. CDR3 sequence (DNA): TGTGCCAGCAGCGCCAGGACAGGAAACTATGGCTACACCTTC. Its translation is CASSARTGNYGYTF.

The chain uses TRBV29-1 and TRBJ2-4, with 7 bases that match TRBD1. CDR1 is SQVTM, CDR2 ANQGSEA, per germline. Unmatched junction bases numbered 1, after V lost 6 bases and J lost 2 bases. This CDR3 has 12 amino acids. Here the CDR3 reads CSVTGSKNIQYF. In DNA, the CDR3 is TGCAGCGTGACAGGGTCCAAAAACATTCAGTACTTC.

In the case of this clonotype: A much larger clone differs from this one at a single base, so this may be a read error. The CDR3 region has the DNA TGTGCCAGCAGGTCACAGGGGTACGAGCAGCACTTC. Encoded protein: CASRSQGYEQHF. The chain links TRBV12-3 or TRBV12-4 to TRBJ2-7; 7 bases are a match to TRBD1. CDR3 length: 12 residues.

This clonotype was counted only a few times. The V call is TRBV19, the J call TRBJ2-7, with a possible D match to TRBD1 (7 bases). The CDR3 runs 17 residues. Germline assignment: CDR1 LNHDA and CDR2 SQIVND (reference sequence). The V end lost 6 bases, the J end lost 3 bases, and 24 bases lay between the germline ends. CDR3 DNA: TGTGCCAGTAGCCTACTCAGAGGTACAGGGGAGGACTACGAGCAGTACTTC. This sequence encodes CASSLLRGTGEDYEQYF.

This clonotype was counted at least ten times. V gene TRBV5-1 combines with J gene TRBJ1-1; possible D gene TRBD1, 5 bases. The ends were cut back, 0 bases at V and 6 bases at J, with 12 bases in the middle. In germline, CDR1 is SGHRS, CDR2 YFSETQ. This CDR3 contains 14 residues. The DNA for the CDR3 is TGCGCCAGCAGCTTGGCGCAGGGAATCCCTGAAGCTTTCTTT. Its protein is CASSLAQGIPEAFF. Complete variable domain (other parts from reference TRBV5-1 and TRBJ1-1): KAGVTQTPRYLIKTRGQQVTLSCSPISGHRSVSWYQQTPGQGLQFLFEYFSETQRNKGNFPGRFSGRQFSNSRSEMNVSTLELGDSALYLCASSLAQGIPEAFFGQGTRLTVV.

The chain carries TRBV19 and TRBJ1-5; D uncertain. The germline V and J ends were trimmed by 4 bases and 4 bases, with 11 bases remaining between them. This CDR3 region has 14 residues. Germline CDR1 reads LNHDA; CDR2 reads SQIVND (reference sequence). The CDR3 bases are TGTGCCAGTAGTACGAAAGGGTGGAATCAGCCCCAGCATTTT. As protein: CASSTKGWNQPQHF.

J is TRBJ1-6 and V is TRBV28, with D possibly matching TRBD1 (6 bases). The CDR3 consists of 17 residues. Germline assignment: CDR1 MDHEN and CDR2 SYDVKM. Trimming took off 6 bases at V and 2 bases at J, with 17 bases between the two ends. The CDR3 sequence is CASRPGHGHTYNSPLHF. CDR3 nucleotide sequence: TGTGCCAGCAGACCGGGACATGGGCACACCTATAATTCACCCCTCCACTTT.

This clonotype was recorded at least ten times. J is TRBJ1-5 and V is TRBV5-1; 11 positions agree with TRBD1. Trimming at V came to 4 bases and at J to 3 bases, leaving 6 bases not matched to a gene. Looked up from germline, CDR1 is SGHRS and CDR2 is YFSETQ. CDR3 length: 16 amino acids. The CDR3 DNA sequence: TGCGCCAGCAGCACGGGACAGGGGGGTACCAATCAGCCCCAGCATTTT. Protein product: CASSTGQGGTNQPQHF. Full variable domain (missing parts from reference TRBV5-1 and TRBJ1-5): KAGVTQTPRYLIKTRGQQVTLSCSPISGHRSVSWYQQTPGQGLQFLFEYFSETQRNKGNFPGRFSGRQFSNSRSEMNVSTLELGDSALYLCASSTGQGGTNQPQHFGDGTRLSIL.

This clonotype has a count of ten or more. At one of its ends the junction is not consistent with the germline gene, which may arise from a read error. This chain connects TRBV20-1 to TRBJ1-2, with D possibly being TRBD1 (6 bases). The length of the CDR3 is 14 residues. Germline values: CDR1 DFQATT, CDR2 SNEGSKA (reference sequence). The CDR3 sequence is CSARGGTRPYGYTF. CDR3 sequence (DNA): TGCAGTGCCAGAGGGGGGACAAGACCCTATGGCTACACCTTC.

V usage is TRBV30 and J usage is TRBJ2-2; D perhaps matches TRBD2 (6 bases). V lost 2 bases and J lost 6, with 7 bases in between. Germline V gene sequence: CDR1 GTSNPN, CDR2 SVGIG (reference sequence). The CDR3 length is 12 residues. The CDR3 nucleotides read TGTGCCTGGAGTCGCGGGGCCGGGGAGCTGTTTTTT. This gives the protein CAWSRGAGELFF.

Only a few counts were recorded for this clonotype. The chain recombines TRBV27 with TRBJ1-2; 7 positions agree with TRBD1. Trimming cost V 5 bases and J 7 bases; bases outside gene matches: 10. Germline loops: CDR1 MNHEY, CDR2 SMNVEV (reference sequence). This CDR3 comprises 14 residues. CDR3: CASSAPGQSLGYTF. Written as DNA, the CDR3 is TGTGCCAGCAGTGCCCCGGGACAGAGTCTTGGCTACACCTTC.

This clonotype has a handful of counts. The J gene is TRBJ2-2, the V gene TRBV28; the D is unclear. Germline V gene lookup returns CDR1 MDHEN and CDR2 SYDVKM. Trimming cost V 3 bases and J 4 bases, with 9 bases left between them. The CDR3 is 14 amino acids. CDR3 sequence: CASSLVHFTGELFF. CDR3 nucleotides: TGTGCCAGCAGTTTGGTCCATTTCACCGGGGAGCTGTTTTTT.

This clonotype was picked up many times. The V call is TRBV6-1, the J call TRBJ2-7, with 7 bases aligning to TRBD1. The CDR3 extends over 15 amino acids. The V gene end was trimmed by 6 bases and the J gene end by 5 bases; junction bases not matched to a gene: 13. From germline, CDR1 is MNHNS and CDR2 SASEGT. CDR3 loop: CASRPGWGQRNEQYF. DNA for the CDR3: TGTGCCAGCAGGCCAGGTTGGGGACAGAGGAACGAGCAGTACTTC.

Many counts were recorded for this clonotype. The V and J genes are TRBV28 and TRBJ2-4, with 12 bases matching TRBD1. Germline trimming cut 4 bases from V and 12 bases from J; bases unmatched to any gene: 10. The CDR3 length is 15 residues. CDR1 and CDR2 (germline): MDHEN, SYDVKM. DNA of the CDR3: TGTGCCAGCAGTTCCGGGACAGGGGGCGCTAGTCATCAGTACTTC. Amino acid sequence: CASSSGTGGASHQYF.